This is a list of T cell receptor beta chains from one sample in a study of glioma-infiltrating T cells after dendritic cell vaccination. Sequenced by immunoSEQ multiplex PCR; TCRdb stores in-frame clones only, minus some. The sample has around 67,000 clones, 65% to 90% seen once; the top ten hold roughly 8.2%. This material consisted of blood, taken before dendritic cell vaccination. Receptors were obtained from a human donor with glioblastoma. CDR3s include the opening cysteine and the closing phenylalanine or tryptophan. The D gene is left open where the match is weak. Clone size is given for some rows only: seen once, a few or many times, or a class if the clone is expanded.

TRBV29-1	TRBJ2-2	TRBD2	-	TGCAGCGCTCTAGCGGGGGTGGTTACCGGGGAGCTGTTTTTT	CSALAGVVTGELFF
TRBV2	TRBJ1-1	-	-	TGTGCCAGCAGCGCGGATGAGGGCACTGAAGCTTTCTTT	CASSADEGTEAFF
TRBV5-6	TRBJ2-7	-	-	TGTGCCAGCAGCTTAGGGACACCGACCTACGAGCAGTACTTC	CASSLGTPTYEQYF
TRBV7-3	TRBJ1-3	-	few	TGTGCCAGCAGCCCCTCGGGGGGGGTTGGAAACACCATATATTTT	CASSPSGGVGNTIYF
TRBV28	TRBJ1-2	-	-	TGTGCCAGCAGTAAGACAGGTCTAGGTGGCTACACCTTC	CASSKTGLGGYTF
TRBV5-8	TRBJ2-5	TRBD2	-	TGTGCCAGCAGCTCCGGGACTAGCGGGGGGCGCCCCCAAGAGACCCAGTACTTC	CASSSGTSGGRPQETQYF
TRBV9	TRBJ2-3	-	few	TGTGCCAGCAGCCCTGTCTTAGATACGCAGTATTTT	CASSPVLDTQYF
TRBV5-1	TRBJ2-3	TRBD1	-	TGCGCCAGCAGCTTATCACAGGGGCCAGATACGCAGTATTTT	CASSLSQGPDTQYF
TRBV9	TRBJ2-7	-	-	TGTGCCAGCAGTTTATCCCCAGGGCAGTCCGAGCAGTACTTC	CASSLSPGQSEQYF
TRBV7-2	TRBJ1-1	TRBD1	few	TGTGCCAGCAGCTTAACAGGGGCGATACCAAACACTGAAGCTTTCTTT	CASSLTGAIPNTEAFF
TRBV5-6	TRBJ1-1	-	-	TGTGCCAGCAGCTTTCGGGGGAGGAACACTGAAGCTTTCTTT	CASSFRGRNTEAFF
TRBV5-1	TRBJ1-5	TRBD1	-	TGCGCCAGCAGCTTTGGCGACAGGGACAATCAGCCCCAGCATTTT	CASSFGDRDNQPQHF
TRBV6-1	TRBJ1-4	-	-	TGTGCCAGCAGTGACAGGCCTCCTAATGAAAAACTGTTTTTT	CASSDRPPNEKLFF
TRBV11-2	TRBJ1-1	-	-	TGTGCCAGCAGCCCGAGGGCCAACACTGAAGCTTTCTTT	CASSPRANTEAFF
TRBV19	TRBJ2-1	TRBD2	-	TGTGCCAGTAGTCTTGGGAGTAGCGGGGGTCCTAGCGGTGAGCAGTTCTTC	CASSLGSSGGPSGEQFF
TRBV7-2	TRBJ1-6	-	-	TGTGCCAGCAGCTTATGGCAGGGGCGCCAGCTTTATAATTCACCCCTCCACTTT	CASSLWQGRQLYNSPLHF
TRBV6-1	TRBJ1-5	-	-	TGTGCCAGCAGTGAACAGGCAGGGAAGGAATATCCCCAGCATTTT	CASSEQAGKEYPQHF
TRBV19	TRBJ1-1	-	-	TGTGCCAGTAGTATTTCGGTGACCGGCGGAGCTTTCTTT	CASSISVTGGAFF
TRBV25-1	TRBJ2-7	-	-	TGTGCCAGCAGTGATTTCAGGGATGGCGAGCAGTACTTC	CASSDFRDGEQYF
TRBV11-1	TRBJ1-1	TRBD1	-	TGTGCCAGCAGCCCGAGGACAGGGGACACTGAAGCTTTCTTT	CASSPRTGDTEAFF
TRBV6-1	TRBJ2-5	-	-	TGTGCCAGCAGATTGGACACTAAAACGGGAGAGACCCAGTACTTC	CASRLDTKTGETQYF
TRBV5-4	TRBJ1-3	TRBD1	-	TGTGCCAGCAGCGACCAGACAGGGGTCGGAAACACCATATATTTT	CASSDQTGVGNTIYF
TRBV19	TRBJ1-1	-	-	TGTGCCAGTAGTATTGGGGGAAAGGTCGGGGGAAAAGAAGCTTTCTTT	CASSIGGKVGGKEAFF
TRBV4-3	TRBJ1-3	TRBD1	-	TGCGCCAGCAGCCAAGATCCAAAGGGGGCCCTGAACACCATATATTTT	CASSQDPKGALNTIYF
TRBV7-2	TRBJ1-6	-	-	TGTGCCAGCGGACGACAGTCGAGCTCCTATAATTCACCCCTCCACTTT	CASGRQSSSYNSPLHF
TRBV10-3	TRBJ1-6	TRBD1	-	TGTGCCATCAGTTCCCAGGGGGATAATTCACCCCTCCACTTT	CAISSQGDNSPLHF